The clone carrying this T cell receptor beta chain was recorded a few times. Its target is not known. These data are taken from a study of T cell repertoires in cytomegalovirus infection. For the study at large: Signatures in public TCR beta sequences pointed to both CMV infection and matching HLA type. Findings of the study overall: What dominated the ex vivo response were HLA-C-restricted CMV-specific TCR beta clonotypes.

Germline-derived CDR1 and CDR2 are SGHDN and FVKESK. This CDR3 contains 13 residues. V lost 1 base and J 4 bases, leaving 5 bases between the germline ends. MiXCR was run by TCRdb on the reads, yielding one entry per CDR3 protein. This repertoire shows under 800,000 distinct CDR3 sequences, 20% to 25% found once; its top ten account for 6.5% to 10%. The receptor's source is a human donor in good health (CMV status not recorded). Some clones in this sample may be carry-over from other donors' samples. The chain combines TRBV14 with TRBJ1-3; D is unresolved. Sequencing was carried out using CD8+ T cells from PBMCs. CDR3 sequence (DNA): TGTGCCAGCAGCCAAGCTCCGGGAAACACCATATATTTT. Its translation is CASSQAPGNTIYF.